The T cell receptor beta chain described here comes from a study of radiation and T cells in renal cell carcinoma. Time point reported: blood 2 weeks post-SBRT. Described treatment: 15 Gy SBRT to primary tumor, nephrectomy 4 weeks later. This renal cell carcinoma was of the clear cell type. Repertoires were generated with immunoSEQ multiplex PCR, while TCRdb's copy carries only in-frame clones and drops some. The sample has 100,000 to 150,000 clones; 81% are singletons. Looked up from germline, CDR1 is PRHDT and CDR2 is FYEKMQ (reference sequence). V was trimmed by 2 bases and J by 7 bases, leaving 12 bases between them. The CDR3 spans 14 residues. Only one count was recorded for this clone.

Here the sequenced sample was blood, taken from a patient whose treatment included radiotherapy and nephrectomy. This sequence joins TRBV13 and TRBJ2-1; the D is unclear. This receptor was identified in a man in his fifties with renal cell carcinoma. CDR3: CASSLMIAQNEQFF. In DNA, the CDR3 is TGTGCCAGCAGCTTAATGATAGCCCAGAATGAGCAGTTCTTC.